This TCR beta chain was sequenced during a study of naive and memory T cell subsets. Both TRBC1 and TRBC2 were covered by a beta constant-region primer of two equimolar oligonucleotides. The ligated cDNA underwent four PCR rounds using SP2 and nested alpha and beta constant-region primers. TCRdb passed the UMI-ligation and nested PCR reads through MiXCR, listing each CDR3 protein once. Of tens of thousands of distinct CDR3 sequences in the sample, about 8.2% are singletons; the top ten hold less than 1.5%. After CD4 positive bead selection, the CD4-negative fraction gave CD8 T cells. Four subsets defined by CD45RA and CD27 were sorted after CD3, CD4, CD8 and live/dead staining. Study outcomes and limitations: In naive cells, over 90% of TCR sequences were seen only once. RNA-based TCR counts may shift with T cell activation and differentiation.

V dropped 0 bases and J dropped 2; count of bases not matched to a gene: 5. The CDR3 loop spans 16 amino acids. CDR1 is SGHNT and CDR2 is YYREEE in the germline V gene (reference sequence). This clonotype appeared many times. Its antigen is unidentified. The receptor's source is a human donor in good health. This chain joins TRBV5-4 and TRBJ2-1; 7 bases are a match to TRBD2. The sample consisted of naive CD8+ T cells from blood. The CDR3 sequence is CASSLGFSGTYNEQFF. The CDR3 nucleotides read TGTGCCAGCAGCTTGGGCTTCAGCGGGACCTACAATGAGCAGTTCTTC.